This passage covers 3 T cell receptor beta chains from one sample sequenced in a study of blood T cell repertoires in COVID-19. Measured with immunoSEQ multiplex PCR; TCRdb has only the in-frame clones, and not every one. Among around 100,000 clones, less than 85% were seen once, and the ten largest hold around a fifth. The sequencing input was peripheral blood. The receptors come from a man between 65 and 80 years old with active or convalescent COVID-19.

This sequence joins TRBV5-1 and TRBJ1-5; TRBD1 aligns across 8 bases. Germline-derived CDR1 and CDR2 are SGHRS and YFSETQ. CDR3 length: 17 residues. V lost 4 bases, J lost 2 bases, and 11 bases stayed unmatched. CDR3 in amino acids: CASSPDPQGAGNQPQHF. The DNA for the CDR3 is TGCGCCAGCAGCCCCGACCCTCAGGGGGCTGGCAATCAGCCCCAGCATTTT.

The chain recombines TRBV4-1 with TRBJ1-6; 11 nucleotides align to TRBD1. V trimming: 0 bases; J trimming: 4 bases; junction bases outside the gene matches: 5. CDR1 is MGHRA and CDR2 is YSYEKL in the germline V gene. The CDR3 runs 18 residues. CDR3 sequence (DNA): TGCGCCAGCAGCCAAGATGGGACAGGGGGTCGGTATAATTCACCCCTCCACTTT. Amino acid sequence: CASSQDGTGGRYNSPLHF.

The chain couples TRBV5-1 to TRBJ2-3, with no clear D. The CDR3 has 16 amino acids. Looked up from germline, CDR1 is SGHRS and CDR2 is YFSETQ. Between the trimmed V and J ends, which lost 0 bases and 0 bases, there was a span of 11 bases. In DNA, the CDR3 is TGCGCCAGCAGCTTGGGGGCTATTACTAGCACAGATACGCAGTATTTT. Protein product: CASSLGAITSTDTQYF.